The 24 T cell receptor beta chains below were found in one sample sequenced in a study of blood T cell repertoires in COVID-19. Profiling relied on immunoSEQ multiplex PCR, and the TCRdb table lists in-frame clones only, not all of them. This table has 180,000 or so clones, about four fifths appearing once. Sequenced sample: PBMCs or T cells enriched from blood (not recorded which). The receptor set was obtained from a man in his forties or fifties who had recovered from COVID-19.

The rearrangement uses TRBV6-5 and TRBJ1-1; D remains unclear. V lost 5 bases to trimming and J lost 4 bases, with 11 bases between them. Germline V gene data show CDR1 as MNHEY and CDR2 as SVGAGI. The CDR3 length is 13 residues. For the CDR3, the DNA is TGTGCCAGCAGTACATCGGGTGGCACTGAAGCTTTCTTT. This translates into CASSTSGGTEAFF.

The chain has TRBV3-1 (or the pseudogene TRBV3-2) and TRBJ1-5; D possibly corresponds to TRBD1 (5 bases). This CDR3 is 14 amino acids long. Per germline, CDR1 LGHDT and CDR2 YNNKEL (reference sequence). The V and J ends lost 1 base and 7 bases respectively, with 11 bases between them. The CDR3 DNA is TGTGCCAGCAGCCAAGTTCAGGGTCTCCAGCCCCAGCATTTT. Protein: CASSQVQGLQPQHF.

The rearrangement joins TRBV4-1 to TRBJ1-2; D is uncertain. CDR3 length: 14 amino acids. Germline V lookup: CDR1 MGHRA, CDR2 YSYEKL. V dropped 0 bases and J dropped 8 bases, with 13 bases sitting between them. The CDR3 here is CASSQDFTPGGYTF. CDR3 in DNA: TGCGCCAGCAGCCAAGACTTCACGCCCGGGGGCTACACCTTC.

This clone was detected only once. This chain connects TRBV5-1 to TRBJ2-7; weak D call: TRBD2 (5 bases). The CDR3 length is 14 residues. CDR1 and CDR2 from the germline V gene are SGHRS and YFSETQ. Trimming took off 5 bases at V and 4 bases at J, with 16 bases between the two ends. The CDR3 protein is CASSRGTNSYEQYF. CDR3 sequence (DNA): TGCGCCAGCAGTCGGGGTACTAACTCGTACGAGCAGTACTTC.

This clone was seen just once. The chain carries TRBV7-2 and TRBJ2-3, with 12 bases fitting TRBD2. The V segment lost 5 bases and the J segment 4 bases; nucleotides outside the gene matches: 7. Germline CDR1 reads SGHTA; CDR2 reads FQGNSA. This CDR3 has 16 amino acids. This CDR3 is CASSLQLAGGPDTQYF. The CDR3 DNA is TGTGCCAGCAGCCTCCAACTAGCGGGGGGCCCAGATACGCAGTATTTT.

V is TRBV9 and J is TRBJ2-3, with 10 bases matching TRBD2. Per the germline V gene, CDR1 is SGDLS and CDR2 is YYNGEE. The CDR3 has 17 amino acids. V dropped 1 base and J dropped 4; count of bases not matched to a gene: 9. This CDR3 is CASSVRSGGAMADTQYF. Written as DNA, the CDR3 is TGTGCCAGCAGCGTAAGAAGCGGGGGGGCCATGGCAGATACGCAGTATTTT.

This clone was observed a few times. The chain recombines TRBV7-2 with TRBJ2-3; D might be TRBD1 (7 bases). CDR3 size: 16 residues. CDR1 and CDR2 from the germline V gene are SGHTA and FQGNSA. V was clipped by 5 bases and J by 6 bases, with 21 bases between them. CDR3 amino acids: CASSLRLEGAQDTQYF. CDR3 DNA: TGTGCCAGCAGCCTCCGGTTGGAGGGGGCTCAGGATACGCAGTATTTT.

The V call is TRBV27, the J call TRBJ1-1, with no clear D. CDR1 is MNHEY and CDR2 is SMNVEV in the germline V gene (reference sequence). V gave up 3 bases and J gave up 5 bases, with 13 bases separating them. The CDR3 sequence is 14 residues long. This CDR3 reads CASSLAGSGTEAFF. CDR3 nucleotide sequence: TGTGCCAGCAGTTTGGCGGGGTCGGGGACTGAAGCTTTCTTT.

The gene calls are TRBV7-2 and TRBJ1-1; 11 nucleotides line up with TRBD1. Trimming at V came to 5 bases and at J to 8 bases, leaving 10 bases not matched to a gene. The CDR3 totals 15 residues. CDR1 SGHTA and CDR2 FQGNSA come from the germline V gene. Written as DNA, the CDR3 is TGTGCCAGCAGCGCCGCCAGGACAGGGGGCCGCGAAGCTTTCTTT. It translates to CASSAARTGGREAFF.

The rearrangement joins TRBV4-1 to TRBJ1-1; D is ambiguous. Trimming left V 0 bases short and J 1 base short, with 12 bases between. This CDR3 has 16 amino acids. Germline V CDR1 and CDR2: MGHRA, YSYEKL. The CDR3 nucleotides read TGCGCCAGCAGCCAAGATTCTCTTCACGGGAACACTGAAGCTTTCTTT. Translated, it gives CASSQDSLHGNTEAFF.

The chain employs TRBV6-5 and TRBJ1-6; perhaps TRBD1 as D (5 bases). This CDR3 spans 14 amino acids. Looked up from germline, CDR1 is MNHEY and CDR2 is SVGAGI. V lost 5 bases and J lost 7, with 12 bases in between. CDR3 in DNA: TGTGCCAGCAGTCGGGGGAGTCCCAATTCACCCCTCCACTTT. Its translation: CASSRGSPNSPLHF.

This clone was recorded only once. The chain recombines TRBV19 with TRBJ1-1, with 10 bases aligning to TRBD1. Germline lookup yields CDR1 LNHDA and CDR2 SQIVND (reference sequence). The CDR3 is 13 residues long. V dropped 7 bases and J dropped 3; count of bases not matched to a gene: 2. The CDR3 DNA is TGTGCCAGTATCGGACAGGGGGACACTGAAGCTTTCTTT. Translation gives CASIGQGDTEAFF.

In nucleotides, the CDR3 is TGTGCCAGCAGAGTCAGGGACAGGGTAAATTCACCCCTCCACTTT. Its translation: CASRVRDRVNSPLHF. The chain carries TRBV7-8 and TRBJ1-6; 9 positions agree with TRBD1. CDR3 length: 15 residues. The V segment lost 6 bases and the J segment 7 bases; nucleotides outside the gene matches: 7. Germline V gene lookup returns CDR1 SGHVS and CDR2 FQNEAQ.

In this sample, this clone turned up a few times. The chain carries TRBV6-5 and TRBJ1-1, with a tentative D call TRBD1 (6 bases). Trimming stripped 3 bases from V and 1 base from J, with 12 bases between. Germline V lookup: CDR1 MNHEY, CDR2 SVGAGI. CDR3 length equals 15 residues. The CDR3 DNA sequence: TGTGCCAGCAGTTATCACGGACAGAAGAACACTGAAGCTTTCTTT. This encodes CASSYHGQKNTEAFF.

The genes are TRBV27 and TRBJ2-2; 7 bases are a match to TRBD2. This CDR3 has 16 amino acids. Germline trimming cut 3 bases from V and 6 bases from J; bases unmatched to any gene: 10. CDR1 is MNHEY, CDR2 SMNVEV, per germline (reference sequence). The CDR3 sequence: CASSLGGGDSAGELFF. The CDR3, as DNA: TGTGCCAGCAGTTTGGGGGGGGGAGATTCGGCCGGGGAGCTGTTTTTT.

V and J are TRBV19 and TRBJ2-3; 11 positions match TRBD1. V lost 4 bases and J lost 1; bases outside the gene matches: 4. In germline, CDR1 is LNHDA, CDR2 SQIVND (reference sequence). The CDR3 totals 16 residues. CDR3 residues: CASSTGTGGRTDTQYF. As DNA, the CDR3 is TGTGCCAGTAGTACCGGGACAGGGGGTCGCACAGATACGCAGTATTTT.

This clone was picked up a small number of times. The chain uses TRBV30 and TRBJ1-4; D uncertain. Trimming pared 1 base from V and 8 bases from J, leaving 11 bases between. The CDR3 length is 13 residues. Germline CDR1 and CDR2: GTSNPN and SVGIG (reference sequence). CDR3: CAWSAPGQEKLFF. The CDR3 DNA is TGTGCCTGGAGTGCACCGGGTCAAGAAAAACTGTTTTTT.

The genes are TRBV15 and TRBJ2-1, with D tentatively TRBD2 (6 bases). CDR1 and CDR2 from the germline V gene are LNHNV and YYDKDF (reference sequence). The CDR3 has 15 amino acids. Trimming shortened V by 3 bases and J by 6 bases, and 15 bases separated the two germline ends. The CDR3, as DNA: TGTGCCACCAGCAGGGAAAGACTAGGACGCAATGAGCAGTTCTTC. It yields the protein CATSRERLGRNEQFF. Drawing the rest from reference TRBV15 and TRBJ2-1, the complete variable domain is DAMVIQNPRYQVTQFGKPVTLSCSQTLNHNVMYWYQQKSSQAPKLLFHYYDKDFNNEADTPDNFQSRRPNTSFCFLDIRSPGLGDTAMYLCATSRERLGRNEQFFGPGTRLTVL.

The rearrangement joins TRBV30 to TRBJ2-1; TRBD1 agrees at 9 bases. After removal of 6 bases from V and 1 base from J, the junction contained 10 bases not matched to a gene. This CDR3 comprises 16 residues. Germline V gene lookup returns CDR1 GTSNPN and CDR2 SVGIG (reference sequence). The CDR3 region is CACLDRGIRSYNEQFF. Here the CDR3 DNA reads TGTGCCTGCTTAGACAGGGGGATACGATCCTACAATGAGCAGTTCTTC.

The chain joins TRBV7-2 to TRBJ1-2; 7 nucleotides align to TRBD1. The CDR3 runs to 14 residues. V lost 4 bases and J lost 7; bases outside the gene matches: 9. The V gene's germline CDR1 is SGHTA and CDR2 FQGNSA. The CDR3 reads CASSSTGIGGGYTF. CDR3 sequence (DNA): TGTGCCAGCAGCTCGACAGGGATCGGTGGTGGCTACACCTTC.

V is TRBV3-1 (or the pseudogene TRBV3-2) and J is TRBJ2-2; D uncertain. Germline V CDR1 and CDR2: LGHDT, YNNKEL (reference sequence). The CDR3 spans 14 residues. V lost 2 bases, J lost 8 bases, and 12 bases lay in between. The CDR3 bases are TGTGCCAGCAGCCAATCCTGGAGCGCGGGGGAGCTGTTTTTT. Its protein is CASSQSWSAGELFF.

This clone was seen once. The rearrangement uses TRBV4-1 and TRBJ1-1; D might be TRBD1 (6 bases). CDR3 size: 18 residues. The ends were cut back, 6 bases at V and 0 bases at J, with 23 bases in the middle. Looked up from germline, CDR1 is MGHRA and CDR2 is YSYEKL. The CDR3 protein is CASSLHPDGQTMNTEAFF. CDR3 DNA sequence: TGCGCCAGCAGTCTCCACCCGGACGGACAGACAATGAACACTGAAGCTTTCTTT.

The V call is TRBV14, the J call TRBJ1-1; D is perhaps TRBD1 (6 bases). Germline V gene lookup returns CDR1 SGHDN and CDR2 FVKESK. V was shortened by 3 bases and J by 0 bases, with 11 bases between the two germline ends. There are 15 residues in the CDR3. CDR3 bases: TGTGCCAGCAGCCACCCGCAGGGGATGAACACTGAAGCTTTCTTT. Amino acid sequence: CASSHPQGMNTEAFF.

This chain joins TRBV5-1 and TRBJ1-1; 12 nucleotides match TRBD1. The V and J ends lost 3 bases and 5 bases, in that order; junction bases with no gene match: 5. CDR3 length: 15 amino acids. In germline, CDR1 is SGHRS, CDR2 YFSETQ. The CDR3 is CASSWGQGARTEAFF. The DNA for the CDR3 is TGCGCCAGCAGCTGGGGACAGGGGGCGAGGACTGAAGCTTTCTTT. Full variable domain (remainder filled in from reference TRBV5-1 and TRBJ1-1): KAGVTQTPRYLIKTRGQQVTLSCSPISGHRSVSWYQQTPGQGLQFLFEYFSETQRNKGNFPGRFSGRQFSNSRSEMNVSTLELGDSALYLCASSWGQGARTEAFFGQGTRLTVV.